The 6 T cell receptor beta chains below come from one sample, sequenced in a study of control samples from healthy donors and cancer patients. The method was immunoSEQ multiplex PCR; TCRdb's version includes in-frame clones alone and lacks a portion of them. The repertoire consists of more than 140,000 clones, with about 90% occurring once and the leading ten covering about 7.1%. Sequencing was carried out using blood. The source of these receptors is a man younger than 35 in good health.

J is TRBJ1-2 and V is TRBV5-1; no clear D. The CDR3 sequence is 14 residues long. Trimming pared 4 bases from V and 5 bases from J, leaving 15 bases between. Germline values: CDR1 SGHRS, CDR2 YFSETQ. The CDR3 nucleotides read TGCGCCAGCAGCCCCGAGTTTGGGGTATATGGCTACACCTTC. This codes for CASSPEFGVYGYTF. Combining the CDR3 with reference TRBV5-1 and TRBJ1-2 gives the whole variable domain KAGVTQTPRYLIKTRGQQVTLSCSPISGHRSVSWYQQTPGQGLQFLFEYFSETQRNKGNFPGRFSGRQFSNSRSEMNVSTLELGDSALYLCASSPEFGVYGYTFGSGTRLTVV.

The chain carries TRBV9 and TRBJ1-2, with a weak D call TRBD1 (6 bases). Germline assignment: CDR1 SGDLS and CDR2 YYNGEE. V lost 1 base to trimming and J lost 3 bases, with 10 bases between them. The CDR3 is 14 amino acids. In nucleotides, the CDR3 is TGTGCCAGCAGCGTAAAATCAGGGGACTATGGCTACACCTTC. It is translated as CASSVKSGDYGYTF.

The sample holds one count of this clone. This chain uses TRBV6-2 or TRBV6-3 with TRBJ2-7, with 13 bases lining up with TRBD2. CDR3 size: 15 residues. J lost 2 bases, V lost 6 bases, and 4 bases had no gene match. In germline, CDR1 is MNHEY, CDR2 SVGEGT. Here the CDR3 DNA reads TGTGCCAGCAGCGCCGGACTAGCGGGGGCCTACGAGCAGTACTTC. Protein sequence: CASSAGLAGAYEQYF.

The CDR3 nucleotides are TGTGCCAGCAGTACCCGGGGCAACTATGGCTACACCTTC. Amino acid sequence: CASSTRGNYGYTF. The genes are TRBV12-3 or TRBV12-4 and TRBJ1-2, with D perhaps TRBD1 (5 bases). V lost 5 bases to trimming and J lost 2 bases, with 9 bases between them. The CDR3 loop spans 13 amino acids.

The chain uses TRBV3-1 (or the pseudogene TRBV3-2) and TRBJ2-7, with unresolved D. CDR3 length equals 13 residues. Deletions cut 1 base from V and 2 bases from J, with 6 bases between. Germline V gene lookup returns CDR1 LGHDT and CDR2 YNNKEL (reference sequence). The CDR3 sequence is CASSQVEAYEQYF. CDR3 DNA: TGTGCCAGCAGCCAAGTGGAAGCCTACGAGCAGTACTTC.

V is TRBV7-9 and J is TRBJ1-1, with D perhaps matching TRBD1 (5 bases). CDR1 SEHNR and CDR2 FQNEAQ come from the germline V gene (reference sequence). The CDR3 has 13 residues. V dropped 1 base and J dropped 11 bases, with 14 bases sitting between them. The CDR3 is CASSLVGVNWAFF. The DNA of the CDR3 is TGTGCCAGCAGCTTAGTGGGGGTCAACTGGGCTTTCTTT.